A selection of T cell receptor beta chains follows, all from one sample in a study of identical twins. TCRdb recomputed calls from the 5' RACE reads with MiXCR, one row per CDR3 protein. The table has 1.5 million to 2 million distinct CDR3 sequences, less than 40% seen once. The sample taken for sequencing was cord blood. The receptors were gathered from a newborn girl in good health. Each CDR3 is given without its conserved first and last residue. D genes are given only for firm matches. Clone sizes are given selectively: once, few, many, or a class where the clone is expanded.

cdr3_aa: ASSFRSGFQETQY; d_call: .; j_call: TRBJ2-5; v_call: TRBV11-2; clone_size: .
cdr3_aa: ASSPYPHIPNTYEQY; d_call: .; j_call: TRBJ2-7; v_call: TRBV28; clone_size: .
cdr3_aa: ASSLFRTGGDEQY; d_call: TRBD1; j_call: TRBJ2-7; v_call: TRBV5-5; clone_size: .
cdr3_aa: TSSVGTSGHNEQY; d_call: TRBD2; j_call: TRBJ2-7; v_call: TRBV5-1; clone_size: .
cdr3_aa: ASSPRGTVLNYGYT; d_call: TRBD1; j_call: TRBJ1-2; v_call: TRBV27; clone_size: few
cdr3_aa: ASSPWADRVEKLF; d_call: TRBD1; j_call: TRBJ1-4; v_call: TRBV18; clone_size: few
cdr3_aa: ASTDPANQPQH; d_call: .; j_call: TRBJ1-5; v_call: TRBV6-1; clone_size: few
cdr3_aa: ASNELAGGSTDTQY; d_call: TRBD2; j_call: TRBJ2-3; v_call: TRBV11-2; clone_size: .
cdr3_aa: ASSERHPYEQY; d_call: .; j_call: TRBJ2-7; v_call: TRBV6-1; clone_size: .
cdr3_aa: ASRRASSSYNEQF; d_call: .; j_call: TRBJ2-1; v_call: TRBV19; clone_size: few
cdr3_aa: ASSLGGAKETQY; d_call: TRBD1; j_call: TRBJ2-5; v_call: TRBV28; clone_size: many
cdr3_aa: AWSVRGGQPQH; d_call: .; j_call: TRBJ1-5; v_call: TRBV30; clone_size: once
cdr3_aa: SVEEGTGGTYEQY; d_call: TRBD1; j_call: TRBJ2-7; v_call: TRBV29-1; clone_size: few
cdr3_aa: AWSQGVSYEQY; d_call: TRBD1; j_call: TRBJ2-7; v_call: TRBV30; clone_size: once
cdr3_aa: ASKGRGFNEQY; d_call: TRBD2; j_call: .; v_call: TRBV10-3; clone_size: .
cdr3_aa: ASSVGTSNYEQY; d_call: TRBD2; j_call: TRBJ2-7; v_call: TRBV9; clone_size: few
cdr3_aa: ASIDTTSSYNEQF; d_call: .; j_call: TRBJ2-1; v_call: TRBV5-4; clone_size: few
cdr3_aa: ASSFSGTSFHEQF; d_call: TRBD2; j_call: TRBJ2-1; v_call: TRBV5-1; clone_size: once
cdr3_aa: ASSLSGLNNEKLF; d_call: .; j_call: TRBJ1-4; v_call: TRBV27; clone_size: few
cdr3_aa: ASSTTSGSSDEQF; d_call: TRBD2; j_call: TRBJ2-1; v_call: TRBV6-2/TRBV6-3; clone_size: .
cdr3_aa: ASSFWDTVNSPLH; d_call: .; j_call: TRBJ1-6; v_call: TRBV12-3/TRBV12-4; clone_size: .
cdr3_aa: SARDGLAGYEQY; d_call: TRBD2; j_call: TRBJ2-7; v_call: TRBV20-1; clone_size: .
cdr3_aa: ASSGLLRATNEKLF; d_call: .; j_call: TRBJ1-4; v_call: TRBV7-2; clone_size: many
cdr3_aa: ASSQEPPYNEQF; d_call: .; j_call: TRBJ2-1; v_call: TRBV4-1; clone_size: few
cdr3_aa: ASTVTALNNEQF; d_call: .; j_call: TRBJ2-1; v_call: TRBV12-3/TRBV12-4; clone_size: .
cdr3_aa: ASTGNTGELF; d_call: .; j_call: TRBJ2-2; v_call: TRBV25-1; clone_size: few
cdr3_aa: ASSEDGGADEQF; d_call: TRBD2; j_call: TRBJ2-1; v_call: TRBV6-1; clone_size: .
cdr3_aa: ASSSDNTDTQY; d_call: .; j_call: TRBJ2-3; v_call: TRBV7-9; clone_size: .
cdr3_aa: SAIGVRGSSYEQY; d_call: TRBD1; j_call: TRBJ2-7; v_call: TRBV20-1; clone_size: .
cdr3_aa: ASSSPKNEQY; d_call: .; j_call: TRBJ2-5; v_call: TRBV12-3/TRBV12-4; clone_size: .
cdr3_aa: ASSQGYRGGAYEQY; d_call: .; j_call: TRBJ2-7; v_call: TRBV4-2; clone_size: .
cdr3_aa: SVVVGHLAYEQY; d_call: .; j_call: TRBJ2-7; v_call: TRBV29-1; clone_size: few
cdr3_aa: ASSAQGVGYEQY; d_call: TRBD1; j_call: TRBJ2-7; v_call: TRBV27; clone_size: few
cdr3_aa: AIRAGSEQF; d_call: .; j_call: TRBJ2-1; v_call: TRBV10-3; clone_size: many
cdr3_aa: SAAQGSITYEQY; d_call: .; j_call: TRBJ2-7; v_call: TRBV20-1; clone_size: .
cdr3_aa: ASSPTGASSYNEQF; d_call: TRBD1; j_call: TRBJ2-1; v_call: TRBV12-3/TRBV12-4; clone_size: few
cdr3_aa: ASSIHGTGGTEQF; d_call: TRBD1; j_call: TRBJ2-1; v_call: TRBV19; clone_size: .
cdr3_aa: SANKGELAETQY; d_call: TRBD2; j_call: TRBJ2-5; v_call: TRBV20-1; clone_size: few
cdr3_aa: ASSQDTAAGRASYNEQF; d_call: TRBD2; j_call: TRBJ2-1; v_call: TRBV4-1; clone_size: .
cdr3_aa: ASSAQGAPNYGYT; d_call: TRBD1; j_call: TRBJ1-2; v_call: TRBV6-1; clone_size: .
cdr3_aa: ATASNRAPYEQY; d_call: .; j_call: TRBJ2-7; v_call: TRBV24-1; clone_size: .
cdr3_aa: ATREGGNNEQF; d_call: .; j_call: TRBJ2-1; v_call: TRBV25-1; clone_size: few
cdr3_aa: ASSSHGRGGNYGYT; d_call: .; j_call: TRBJ1-2; v_call: TRBV9; clone_size: few
cdr3_aa: ASKPGQGLGSPLH; d_call: TRBD1; j_call: TRBJ1-6; v_call: TRBV19; clone_size: .